This T cell receptor beta chain was profiled in a study of cytomegalovirus exposure and HLA in healthy donors. TCRdb's table, derived via immunoSEQ multiplex PCR, lists solely in-frame clones and lacks some. The table lists 200,000 to 250,000 clones, around 88% of them singletons. Germline CDR1 is MNHEY and CDR2 is SVGAGI. The CDR3 runs to 13 residues. V dropped 0 bases and J dropped 6 bases, with 7 bases sitting between them. The sequence came from a woman between 18 and 29 years old in good health and CMV-seronegative. The genes are TRBV6-5 and TRBJ2-3, with D possibly being TRBD1 (5 bases). Sequenced input: PBMCs. For the CDR3, the DNA is TGTGCCAGCAGTTACTCAGGGGCCGATACGCAGTATTTT. Translated: CASSYSGADTQYF.